A single sample gave rise to the 14 T cell receptor beta chains below, sequenced in a study of blood T cell repertoires in COVID-19. Sequencing used immunoSEQ multiplex PCR; TCRdb keeps in-frame clones, though not all of them. Here the sample spans roughly 300,000 clones, 70% to 90% being singletons. The sequenced sample was peripheral blood. The receptors were gathered from a woman in her 30s with COVID-19, enrolled during active disease.

This clone was found a few times. J is TRBJ2-1 and V is TRBV12-3 or TRBV12-4; D gene unclear. The V gene lost 6 bases and the J gene lost 5 bases, with 5 bases spanning the gap. The length of the CDR3 is 11 residues. This chain's CDR3 is CASRLHNEQFF. In nucleotides, the CDR3 is TGTGCCAGCAGACTCCACAATGAGCAGTTCTTC.

The gene calls are TRBV27 and TRBJ2-4, with a possible D match to TRBD1 (5 bases). Trimming stripped 3 bases from V and 5 bases from J, with 8 bases between. Germline V gene data show CDR1 as MNHEY and CDR2 as SMNVEV (reference sequence). The length of the CDR3 is 13 residues. The chain's CDR3 is CASSFLGENIQYF. Here the CDR3 DNA reads TGTGCCAGCAGTTTTTTAGGGGAAAACATTCAGTACTTC.

The chain employs TRBV28 and TRBJ2-7, with D possibly matching TRBD1 (6 bases). Deletions cut 3 bases from V and 4 bases from J, with 13 bases between. The CDR3 spans 14 residues. Germline V lookup: CDR1 MDHEN, CDR2 SYDVKM. The CDR3 nucleotides read TGTGCCAGCAGTTTTCAGGGGAGAGGGTACGAGCAGTACTTC. This gives the protein CASSFQGRGYEQYF.

The chain combines TRBV18 with TRBJ1-2, with D perhaps matching TRBD1 (5 bases). V was shortened by 0 bases and J by 8 bases, with 13 bases between the two germline ends. CDR1 KGHSH and CDR2 LQKENI come from the germline V gene. The CDR3 spans 14 residues. In DNA, the CDR3 is TGTGCCAGCTCACCACCGAATGGGGCGTGGGGCTACACCTTC. Its protein product is CASSPPNGAWGYTF.

This chain connects TRBV5-6 to TRBJ1-2; perhaps TRBD1 as D (6 bases). With 2 bases removed from V and 8 bases from J, the gap between germline ends came to 22 bases. The CDR3 has 16 residues. Per germline, CDR1 SGHDT and CDR2 YYEEEE. Written as DNA, the CDR3 is TGTGCCAGCAGCTTCCGATCGACAGGAGGTTTCGTCGGCTACACCTTC. It translates to CASSFRSTGGFVGYTF.

V is TRBV19 and J is TRBJ1-5; tentative D call: TRBD1 (6 bases). CDR1 is LNHDA, CDR2 SQIVND, per germline (reference sequence). The germline V and J ends were trimmed by 9 bases and 3 bases, with 12 bases remaining between them. The CDR3 sequence is 13 residues long. Here the CDR3 reads CASNDRTNQPQHF. The CDR3 region has the DNA TGTGCCAGCAATGACAGGACCAATCAGCCCCAGCATTTT.

This clone showed up just a few times. V gene TRBV28 combines with J gene TRBJ1-5, with D unresolved. V was shortened by 3 bases and J by 0 bases, with 12 bases between the two germline ends. The CDR3 spans 16 residues. Germline CDR1 and CDR2: MDHEN and SYDVKM. DNA of the CDR3: TGTGCCAGCAGTTTTGGGGAGACCTATAGCAATCAGCCCCAGCATTTT. As protein: CASSFGETYSNQPQHF.

This chain links TRBV27 with TRBJ2-4; 8 bases are a match to TRBD2. V lost 7 bases and J lost 6; bases outside the gene matches: 11. The CDR3 consists of 15 residues. Germline values: CDR1 MNHEY, CDR2 SMNVEV (reference sequence). CDR3 nucleotides: TGTGCCAGCAAGCGCGGGGGGATGGGGGGAAACATTCAGTACTTC. It specifies CASKRGGMGGNIQYF.

The chain has TRBV14 and TRBJ2-3; D is unclear. The CDR3 covers 13 residues. Per germline, CDR1 SGHDN and CDR2 FVKESK. Trimming shortened V by 2 bases and J by 6 bases, and 9 bases separated the two germline ends. The DNA of the CDR3 is TGTGCCAGCAGCCAAAATTTGGAGGATACGCAGTATTTT. Its protein product is CASSQNLEDTQYF.

The V and J genes are TRBV7-6 and TRBJ2-7; 10 bases match TRBD2. The CDR3 totals 14 residues. J lost 5 bases, V lost 3 bases, and 4 bases had no gene match. Germline CDR1 and CDR2: SGHVS and FNYEAQ. The DNA for the CDR3 is TGTGCCAGCAGCTTCAGCGGGGGGGCCAACGAGCAGTACTTC. Amino acid sequence: CASSFSGGANEQYF. The full variable domain, with the rest looked up from reference TRBV7-6 and TRBJ2-7, is GAGVSQSPRYKVTKRGQDVALRCDPISGHVSLYWYRQALGQGPEFLTYFNYEAQQDKSGLPNDRFSAERPEGSISTLTIQRTEQRDSAMYRCASSFSGGANEQYFGPGTRLTVT.

The chain employs TRBV5-4 and TRBJ2-5; the D gene is possibly TRBD2 (5 bases). V was pared by 5 bases and J by 7 bases, with 9 bases between. Germline lookup yields CDR1 SGHNT and CDR2 YYREEE (reference sequence). The CDR3 contains 11 residues. In nucleotides, the CDR3 is TGTGCCAGCAGGGCCCGGGGGACCCAGTACTTC. This gives the protein CASRARGTQYF. Variable domain in full (rest from reference TRBV5-4 and TRBJ2-5): ETGVTQSPTHLIKTRGQQVTLRCSSQSGHNTVSWYQQALGQGPQFIFQYYREEENGRGNFPPRFSGLQFPNYSSELNVNALELDDSALYLCASRARGTQYFGPGTRLLVL.

This chain links TRBV29-1 with TRBJ2-7; TRBD1 aligns across 7 bases. CDR3 length: 16 amino acids. Trimming cost V 3 bases and J 2 bases; bases outside gene matches: 13. The germline gives CDR1 SQVTM, CDR2 ANQGSEA. In DNA form, the CDR3 reads TGCAGCGTTGATCCCTATTCCGGGACAGAGACCTACGAGCAGTACTTC. This gives the protein CSVDPYSGTETYEQYF.

This clone was detected once. V is TRBV27 and J is TRBJ1-6; TRBD1 might be the D (5 bases). V lost 7 bases to trimming and J lost 7 bases, with 14 bases between them. CDR1 is MNHEY, CDR2 SMNVEV, per germline (reference sequence). This CDR3 region has 14 residues. This CDR3 reads CASTSGGSNSPLHF. The CDR3 DNA reads as TGTGCCAGCACCTCGGGGGGGTCAAATTCACCCCTCCACTTT.

This chain uses TRBV11-2 with TRBJ2-4, with D perhaps matching TRBD1 (5 bases). The CDR3 consists of 13 residues. The V gene's germline CDR1 is SGHAT and CDR2 FQNNGV. Trimming left V 1 base short and J 5 bases short, with 6 bases between. The CDR3 DNA follows: TGTGCCAGCAGCTTAGCCAGGGAAAACATTCAGTACTTC. Translating it yields CASSLARENIQYF.